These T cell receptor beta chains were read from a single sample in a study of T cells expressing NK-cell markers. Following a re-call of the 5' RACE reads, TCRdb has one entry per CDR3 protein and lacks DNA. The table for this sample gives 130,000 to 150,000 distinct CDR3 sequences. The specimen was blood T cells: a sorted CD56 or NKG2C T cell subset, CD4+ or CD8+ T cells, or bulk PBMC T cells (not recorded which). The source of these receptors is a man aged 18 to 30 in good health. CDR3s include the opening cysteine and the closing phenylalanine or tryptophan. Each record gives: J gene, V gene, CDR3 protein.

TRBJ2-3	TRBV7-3	CASSLGGGQYF
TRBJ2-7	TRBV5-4	CASSSPRDRAYEQYF
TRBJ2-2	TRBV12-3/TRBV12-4	CASRQGNTGELFF
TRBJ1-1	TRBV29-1	CSVESGTLNTEAFF
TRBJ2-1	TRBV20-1	CSAPARQYNEQFF
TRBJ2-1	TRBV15	CATSTGQNSYNEQFF
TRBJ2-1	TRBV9	CASSVDVGRDEQFF
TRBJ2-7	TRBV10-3	CAISERQAILSYEQYF
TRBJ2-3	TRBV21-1	CASRPDNGTSGEEDTDTQYF
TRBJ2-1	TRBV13	CASSPITGTSGKFRQFF
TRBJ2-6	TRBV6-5	CASSSDYSGANVLTF
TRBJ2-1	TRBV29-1	CSGTSGKNEQFF
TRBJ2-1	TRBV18	CASSPEAGANYNEQFF
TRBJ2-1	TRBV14	CASSQVLNEQFF
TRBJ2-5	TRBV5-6	CASSLVEGARETQYF
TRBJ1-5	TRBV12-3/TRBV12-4	CASSWGRNQPQHF
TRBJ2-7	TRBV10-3	CATLALAAYEQYF
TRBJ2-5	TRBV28	CASSDRVQETQYF
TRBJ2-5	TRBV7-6	CASSWTGSQETQYF
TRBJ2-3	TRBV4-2	CASSPSFSTSDTQYF
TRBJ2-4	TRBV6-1	CASSPGVGAKNIQYF
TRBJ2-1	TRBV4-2	CASSQDHATTGDEQFF
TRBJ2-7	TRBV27	CASSLGASGLYEQYF
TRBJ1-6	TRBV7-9	CASSSRQGNSPLHF
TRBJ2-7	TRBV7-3	CASSLFGGADEQYF
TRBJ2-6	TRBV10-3	CAVHSGRTGANVLTF
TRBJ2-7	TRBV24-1	CATSGDRGDEQYF